The T cell receptor beta chain described here comes from a study of OX40 agonist ivuxolimab in advanced cancers. The repertoire was sequenced with immunoSEQ multiplex PCR; TCRdb's copy has only in-frame clones and lacks some. The profile shows more than 45,000 clones, roughly 84% of them singletons. CDR1 is LNHDA and CDR2 is SQIVND in the germline V gene (reference sequence). V shed 7 bases and J 11 bases; nucleotides not matched to a gene: 19. The CDR3 consists of 15 residues. This sequence joins TRBV19 and TRBJ2-5; TRBD1 matches at 7 bases. Sequencing was performed on CD4+ or CD8+ T cells sorted from blood, taken in a trial of the OX40 agonist ivuxolimab. The receptor's source is an adult with an advanced solid tumor such as melanoma, head and neck, liver or kidney cancer. The CDR3 DNA reads TGTGCCAGTACAGGGACCGGACAGGATGACAAGAGGCAGTACTTC. Translation: CASTGTGQDDKRQYF.